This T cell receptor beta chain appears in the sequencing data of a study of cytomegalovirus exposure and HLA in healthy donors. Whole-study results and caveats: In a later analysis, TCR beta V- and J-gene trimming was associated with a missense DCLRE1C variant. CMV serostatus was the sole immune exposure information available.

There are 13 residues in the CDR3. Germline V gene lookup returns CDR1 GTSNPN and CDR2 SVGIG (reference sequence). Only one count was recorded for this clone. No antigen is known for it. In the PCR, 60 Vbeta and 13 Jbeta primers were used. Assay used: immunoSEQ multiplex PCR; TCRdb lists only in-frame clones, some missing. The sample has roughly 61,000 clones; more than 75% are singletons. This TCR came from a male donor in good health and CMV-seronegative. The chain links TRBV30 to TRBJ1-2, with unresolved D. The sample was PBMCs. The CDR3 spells CAIGTATYGGYTF. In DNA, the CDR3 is TGTGCAATAGGCACCGCGACTTATGGTGGCTACACCTTC.